This T cell receptor (beta chain) comes out of a study of blood T cell repertoires in COVID-19. Turning to the study itself: Samples came from the United States, Italy and Spain, spanning acute and convalescent COVID-19.

Assay used: immunoSEQ multiplex PCR; TCRdb lists only in-frame clones, some missing. The sample yields roughly 160,000 clones, around 85% seen once. The sample comprised peripheral blood. The sequence was collected from a man in his 60s with acute or convalescent COVID-19.

CDR3 sequence (DNA): TGTGCCACCAGTGACCCCCGGGCGGGAGGCCTAGGAGAGACCCAGTACTTC. This codes for CATSDPRAGGLGETQYF. This chain connects TRBV24-1 to TRBJ2-5, with TRBD2 identical over 8 bases. The ends lost 4 bases at V and 4 bases at J; junction bases unmatched: 13. This CDR3 has 17 amino acids. Per the germline V gene, CDR1 is KGHDR and CDR2 is SFDVKD.